This TCR beta chain was obtained from a study of chemoradiotherapy in HPV16-positive cancers. Repertoires were sampled repeatedly during chemoradiotherapy. Clones were read by immunoSEQ multiplex PCR, and TCRdb kept only the in-frame ones, dropping some. The table records some 12,000 clones, 70% to 90% of them present only once. In regard to this clone: The antigen is undetermined.

Notes on the study in general: Only two HPV16-positive patients supplied the functional HPV-specificity definition. Candidate HPV-specific clones and E7-related TCR motifs grew in tumor during treatment.

The source was blood, collected from a patient who underwent chemoradiotherapy. The receptor was derived from a human donor with HPV-associated anogenital cancer.

CDR3 loop: CASSFPGREQYF. Written as DNA, the CDR3 is TGTGCCAGCAGCTTTCCGGGCCGAGAGCAGTACTTC. V and J are TRBV5-4 and TRBJ2-7; D not resolved. V lost 2 bases, J lost 7 bases, and 10 bases lay in between. The V gene's germline CDR1 is SGHNT and CDR2 YYREEE (reference sequence). The CDR3 contains 12 residues.